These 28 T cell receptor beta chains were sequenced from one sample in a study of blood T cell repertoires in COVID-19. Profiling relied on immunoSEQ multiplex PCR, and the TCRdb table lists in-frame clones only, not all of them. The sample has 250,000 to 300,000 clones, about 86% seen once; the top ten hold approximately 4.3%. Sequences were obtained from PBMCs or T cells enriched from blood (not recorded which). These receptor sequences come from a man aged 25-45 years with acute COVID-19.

The chain's CDR3 is CASSRATGGNTEAFF. CDR3 in DNA: TGTGCCAGCAGCCGCGCGACAGGAGGGAACACTGAAGCTTTCTTT. This chain joins TRBV3-1 (or the pseudogene TRBV3-2) and TRBJ1-1; TRBD1 is a possible D gene (6 bases). CDR3 size: 15 residues. Germline V gives CDR1 LGHDT, CDR2 YNNKEL (reference sequence). Trimming took 4 bases from V and 1 from J, leaving 13 bases between them.

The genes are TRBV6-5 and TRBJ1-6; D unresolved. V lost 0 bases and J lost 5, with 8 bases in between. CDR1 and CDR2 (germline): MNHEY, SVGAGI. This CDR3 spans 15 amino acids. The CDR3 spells CASSYSSRDNSPLHF. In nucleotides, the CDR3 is TGTGCCAGCAGTTACTCGAGCCGGGATAATTCACCCCTCCACTTT.

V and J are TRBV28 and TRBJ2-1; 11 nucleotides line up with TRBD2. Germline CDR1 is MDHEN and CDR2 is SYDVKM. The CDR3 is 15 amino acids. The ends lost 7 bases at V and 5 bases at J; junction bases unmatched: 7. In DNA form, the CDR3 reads TGTGCCAGCAATATACTGACTAGCGGGGACAATGAGCAGTTCTTC. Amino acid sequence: CASNILTSGDNEQFF.

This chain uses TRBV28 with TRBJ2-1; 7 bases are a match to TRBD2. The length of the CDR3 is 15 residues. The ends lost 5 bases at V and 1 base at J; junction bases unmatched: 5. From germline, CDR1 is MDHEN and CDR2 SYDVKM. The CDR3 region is CASSRGGKSYNEQFF. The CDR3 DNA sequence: TGTGCCAGCAGTCGCGGGGGAAAGTCCTACAATGAGCAGTTCTTC. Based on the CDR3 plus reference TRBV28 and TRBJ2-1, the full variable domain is DVKVTQSSRYLVKRTGEKVFLECVQDMDHENMFWYRQDPGLGLRLIYFSYDVKMKEKGDIPEGYSVSREKKERFSLILESASTNQTSMYLCASSRGGKSYNEQFFGPGTRLTVL.

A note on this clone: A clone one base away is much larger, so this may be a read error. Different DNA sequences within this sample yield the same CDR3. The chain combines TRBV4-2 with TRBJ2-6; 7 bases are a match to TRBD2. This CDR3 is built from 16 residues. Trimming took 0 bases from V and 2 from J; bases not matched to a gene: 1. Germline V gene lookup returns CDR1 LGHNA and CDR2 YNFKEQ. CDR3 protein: CASSQDGGAGANVLTF. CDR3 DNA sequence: TGTGCCAGCAGCCAAGATGGGGGGGCTGGGGCCAACGTCCTGACTTTC.

For the CDR3, the DNA is TGCGCCAGCAGCCAAGATCTGCGGGAGGGACGCACAGATACGCAGTATTTT. Its protein is CASSQDLREGRTDTQYF. The rearrangement uses TRBV4-1 and TRBJ2-3; 9 positions match TRBD2. V lost 0 bases to trimming and J lost 1 base; unmatched junction nucleotides: 5. In germline, CDR1 is MGHRA, CDR2 YSYEKL. CDR3 length equals 17 residues.

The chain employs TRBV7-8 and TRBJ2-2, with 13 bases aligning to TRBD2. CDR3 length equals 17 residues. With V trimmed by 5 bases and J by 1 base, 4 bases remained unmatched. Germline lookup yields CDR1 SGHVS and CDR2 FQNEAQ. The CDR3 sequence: CASSRGTSGVNTGELFF. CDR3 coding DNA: TGTGCCAGCAGCCGAGGGACTAGCGGGGTGAACACCGGGGAGCTGTTTTTT.

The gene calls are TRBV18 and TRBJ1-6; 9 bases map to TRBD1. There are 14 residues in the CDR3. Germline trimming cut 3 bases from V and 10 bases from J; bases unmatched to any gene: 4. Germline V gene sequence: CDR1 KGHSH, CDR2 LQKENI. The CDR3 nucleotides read TGTGCCAGCTCACCCGGGACAGGGCCCTCACCCCTCCACTTT. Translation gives CASSPGTGPSPLHF. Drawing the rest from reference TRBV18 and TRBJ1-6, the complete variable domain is NAGVMQNPRHLVRRRGQEARLRCSPMKGHSHVYWYRQLPEEGLKFMVYLQKENIIDESGMPKERFSAEFPKEGPSILRIQQVVRGDSAAYFCASSPGTGPSPLHFGNGTRLTVT.

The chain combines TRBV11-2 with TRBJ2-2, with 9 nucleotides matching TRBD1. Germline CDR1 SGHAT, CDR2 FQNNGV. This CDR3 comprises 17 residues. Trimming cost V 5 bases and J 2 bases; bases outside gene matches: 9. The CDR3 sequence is CASSKGTGQYNTGELFF. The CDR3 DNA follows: TGTGCCAGCAGCAAAGGGACAGGGCAGTATAACACCGGGGAGCTGTTTTTT.

CDR3 nucleotide sequence: TGTGCCAGCAGCGTAGATCATCCCACAGATACGCAGTATTTT. Translated, it gives CASSVDHPTDTQYF. This chain links TRBV9 with TRBJ2-3; no reliable D call. The CDR3 contains 14 residues. Looked up from germline, CDR1 is SGDLS and CDR2 is YYNGEE. Trimming shortened V by 0 bases and J by 2 bases, and 7 bases separated the two germline ends. Drawing the rest from reference TRBV9 and TRBJ2-3, the complete variable domain is DSGVTQTPKHLITATGQRVTLRCSPRSGDLSVYWYQQSLDQGLQFLIQYYNGEERAKGNILERFSAQQFPDLHSELNLSSLELGDSALYFCASSVDHPTDTQYFGPGTRLTVL.

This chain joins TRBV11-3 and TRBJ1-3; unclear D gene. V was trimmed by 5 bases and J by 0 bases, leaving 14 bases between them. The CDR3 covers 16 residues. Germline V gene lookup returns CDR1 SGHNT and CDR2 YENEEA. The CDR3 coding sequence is TGTGCCAGCAGCCCAGGCCGTGAACGCTCTGGAAACACCATATATTTT. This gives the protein CASSPGRERSGNTIYF. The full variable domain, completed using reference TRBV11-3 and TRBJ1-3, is EAGVVQSPRYKIIEKKQPVAFWCNPISGHNTLYWYLQNLGQGPELLIRYENEEAVDDSQLPKDRFSAERLKGVDSTLKIQPAELGDSAVYLCASSPGRERSGNTIYFGEGSWLTVV.

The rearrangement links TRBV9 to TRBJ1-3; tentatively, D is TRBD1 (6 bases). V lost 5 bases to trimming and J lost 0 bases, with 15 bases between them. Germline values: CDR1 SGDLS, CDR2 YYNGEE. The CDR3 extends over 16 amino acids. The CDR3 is CASSPKGVISGNTIYF. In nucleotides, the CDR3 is TGTGCCAGCAGTCCAAAGGGGGTAATCTCTGGAAACACCATATATTTT.

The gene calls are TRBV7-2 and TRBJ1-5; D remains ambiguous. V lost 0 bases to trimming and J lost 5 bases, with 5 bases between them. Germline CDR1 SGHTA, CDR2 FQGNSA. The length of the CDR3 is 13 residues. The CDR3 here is CASSLAADQPQHF. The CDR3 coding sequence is TGTGCCAGCAGCTTAGCCGCGGATCAGCCCCAGCATTTT.

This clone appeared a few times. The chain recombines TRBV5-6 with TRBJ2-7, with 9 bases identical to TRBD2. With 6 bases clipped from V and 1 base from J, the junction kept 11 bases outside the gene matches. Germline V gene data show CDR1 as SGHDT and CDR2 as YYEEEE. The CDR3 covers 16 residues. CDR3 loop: CASIEGGSGSSYEQYV. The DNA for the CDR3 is TGTGCCAGCATCGAGGGGGGTAGCGGGAGTTCCTACGAGCAGTACGTC.

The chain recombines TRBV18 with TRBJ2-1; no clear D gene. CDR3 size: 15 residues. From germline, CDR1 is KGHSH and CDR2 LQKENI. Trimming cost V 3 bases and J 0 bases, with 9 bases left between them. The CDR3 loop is CASSPSASSYNEQFF. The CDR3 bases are TGTGCCAGCTCACCGTCAGCTAGCTCCTACAATGAGCAGTTCTTC.

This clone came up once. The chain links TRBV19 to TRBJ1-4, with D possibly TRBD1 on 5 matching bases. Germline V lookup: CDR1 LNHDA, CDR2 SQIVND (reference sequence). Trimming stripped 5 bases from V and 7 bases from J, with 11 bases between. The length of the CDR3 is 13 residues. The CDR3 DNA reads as TGTGCCAGTAGTCTGGGGGGAAGTGAAAAACTGTTTTTT. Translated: CASSLGGSEKLFF.

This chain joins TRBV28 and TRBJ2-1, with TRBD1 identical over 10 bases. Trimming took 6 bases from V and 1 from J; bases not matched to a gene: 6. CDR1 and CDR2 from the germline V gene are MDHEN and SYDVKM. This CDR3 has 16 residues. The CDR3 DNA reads TGTGCCAGCAGACCTCGACAGGGGGCGTCCTACAATGAGCAGTTCTTC. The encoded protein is CASRPRQGASYNEQFF.

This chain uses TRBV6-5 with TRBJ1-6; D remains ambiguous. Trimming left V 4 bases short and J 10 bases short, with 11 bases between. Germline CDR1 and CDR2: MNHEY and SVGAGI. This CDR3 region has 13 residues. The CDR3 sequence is CASSLPGSSPLHF. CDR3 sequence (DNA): TGTGCCAGCAGTTTACCGGGGTCCTCACCCCTCCACTTT.

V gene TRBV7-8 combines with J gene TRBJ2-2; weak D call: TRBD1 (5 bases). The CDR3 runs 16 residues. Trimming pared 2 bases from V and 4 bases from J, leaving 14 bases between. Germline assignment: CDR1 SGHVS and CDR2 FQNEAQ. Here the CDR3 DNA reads TGTGCCAGCAGCTTATTCTCCAGGGTCGGCACCGGGGAGCTGTTTTTT. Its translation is CASSLFSRVGTGELFF.

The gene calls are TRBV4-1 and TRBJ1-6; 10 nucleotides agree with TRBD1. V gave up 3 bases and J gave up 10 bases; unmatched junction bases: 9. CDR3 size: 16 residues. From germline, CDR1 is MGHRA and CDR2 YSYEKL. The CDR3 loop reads CASSHSLTGGQSPLHF. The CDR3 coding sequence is TGCGCCAGCAGCCATTCGTTGACAGGGGGCCAATCACCCCTCCACTTT.

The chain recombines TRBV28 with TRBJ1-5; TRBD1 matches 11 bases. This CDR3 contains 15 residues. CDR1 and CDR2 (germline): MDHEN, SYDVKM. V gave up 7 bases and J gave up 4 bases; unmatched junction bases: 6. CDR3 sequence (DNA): TGTGCCAGCATCAAGGGGACAGGGGGAAATCAGCCCCAGCATTTT. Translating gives CASIKGTGGNQPQHF.

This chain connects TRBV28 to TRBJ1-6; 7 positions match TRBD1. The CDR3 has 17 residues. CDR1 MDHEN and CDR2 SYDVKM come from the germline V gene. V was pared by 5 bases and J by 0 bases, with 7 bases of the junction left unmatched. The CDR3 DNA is TGTGCCAGCAGTCGGGGACAGTTTAGCTCCTATAATTCACCCCTCCACTTT. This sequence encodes CASSRGQFSSYNSPLHF. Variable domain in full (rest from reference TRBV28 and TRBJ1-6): DVKVTQSSRYLVKRTGEKVFLECVQDMDHENMFWYRQDPGLGLRLIYFSYDVKMKEKGDIPEGYSVSREKKERFSLILESASTNQTSMYLCASSRGQFSSYNSPLHFGNGTRLTVT.

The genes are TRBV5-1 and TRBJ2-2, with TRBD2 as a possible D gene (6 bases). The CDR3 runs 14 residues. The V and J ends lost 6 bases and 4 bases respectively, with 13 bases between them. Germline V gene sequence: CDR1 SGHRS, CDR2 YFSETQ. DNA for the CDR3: TGCGCCAGCACGCGGGACCGTTCCACCGGGGAGCTGTTTTTT. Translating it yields CASTRDRSTGELFF.

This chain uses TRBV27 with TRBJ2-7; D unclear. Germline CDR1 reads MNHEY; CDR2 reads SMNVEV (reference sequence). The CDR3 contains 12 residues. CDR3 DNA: TGTGCCAGCACCGACACTTTCCCCTTTCTGGTCGTC. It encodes CASTDTFPFLVV.

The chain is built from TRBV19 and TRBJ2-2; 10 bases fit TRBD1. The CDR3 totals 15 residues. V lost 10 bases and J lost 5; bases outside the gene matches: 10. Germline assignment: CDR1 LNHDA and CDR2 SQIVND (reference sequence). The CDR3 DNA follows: TGTGCCACGCAAGCCGGGACAGGGGAAACCGGGGAGCTGTTTTTT. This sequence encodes CATQAGTGETGELFF.

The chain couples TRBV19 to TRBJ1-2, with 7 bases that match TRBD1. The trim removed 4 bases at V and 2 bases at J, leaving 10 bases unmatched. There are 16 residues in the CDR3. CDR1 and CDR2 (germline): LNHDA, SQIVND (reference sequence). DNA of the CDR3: TGTGCCAGTAGTAACCCCGGGACAGATTTAAACTATGGCTACACCTTC. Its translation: CASSNPGTDLNYGYTF.

The CDR3 region has the DNA TGCGCCAGCAGCTTGCTCCCCGGGACTAAGAACAATGAGCAGTTCTTC. As protein: CASSLLPGTKNNEQFF. J is TRBJ2-1 and V is TRBV5-1; TRBD2 aligns across 7 bases. Germline V lookup: CDR1 SGHRS, CDR2 YFSETQ. CDR3 length: 16 residues. Trimming cost V 1 base and J 5 bases; bases outside gene matches: 9.

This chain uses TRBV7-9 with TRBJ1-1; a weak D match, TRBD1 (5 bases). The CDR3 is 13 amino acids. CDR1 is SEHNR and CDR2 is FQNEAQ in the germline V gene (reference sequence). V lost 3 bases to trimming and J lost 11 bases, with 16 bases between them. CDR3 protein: CASSLSEGAGAFF. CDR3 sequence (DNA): TGTGCCAGCAGCTTGTCTGAAGGGGCAGGGGCTTTCTTT. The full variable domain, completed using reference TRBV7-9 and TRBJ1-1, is DTGVSQNPRHKITKRGQNVTFRCDPISEHNRLYWYRQTLGQGPEFLTYFQNEAQLEKSRLLSDRFSAERPKGSFSTLEIQRTEQGDSAMYLCASSLSEGAGAFFGQGTRLTVV.